The source of this T cell receptor (beta chain) is a study of T cells in Graves' hyperthyroidism and ophthalmopathy. In this sample, this clonotype turned up many times. There were TCR beta CDR3 regions amplified from RNA transcripts. First-round RT-PCR of the TCR CDR3 relied on the HTBI primer set. One entry per CDR3 protein, called by TCRdb with MiXCR from the multiplex PCR reads. The sample comprises under 550,000 distinct CDR3 sequences, about 20% of which are singletons, and approximately 50% rests with the top ten. The V gene's germline CDR1 is MDHEN and CDR2 SYDVKM. The CDR3 consists of 14 residues. Between the trimmed V and J ends, which lost 8 bases and 5 bases, there was a span of 19 bases.

This receptor was taken from a man in his forties with Graves' ophthalmopathy. The chain is built from TRBV28 and TRBJ2-7; a weak D match, TRBD2 (6 bases). The sample comprised blood. Here the CDR3 DNA reads TGTGCCAGCCGCGGACGGGAGATCGTGAACGAGCAGTACTTC. This sequence encodes CASRGREIVNEQYF.